This is a list of T cell receptor beta chains from one sample in a study of identifying expanded T cells in peripheral blood. Clones were read by immunoSEQ multiplex PCR, and TCRdb kept only the in-frame ones, dropping some. Of about 78,000 clones in the sample, approximately 85% were seen once. Sequencing was done on a sample of blood. The receptors shown here come from a person between 18 and 69 years old in good health. Each CDR3 is given with its conserved first and last residue. Each record gives: J gene, D gene, V gene, clone size, CDR3 DNA, CDR3 protein. The D gene is left open where the match is weak. Where a row states a size, it is once, few, many or the class of an expanded clone; other rows omit it.

J: TRBJ2-1
D: -
V: TRBV2
size: few
DNA: TGTGCCAGCAGTGAAGAGGGAGTAGGGGGAAGCTCCTACAATGAGCAGTTCTTC
CDR3: CASSEEGVGGSSYNEQFF

J: TRBJ2-2
D: -
V: TRBV7-2
size: -
DNA: TGTGCCAGCAGCCCCCGGGGTGGGAGCCCCGGGGAGCTGTTTTTT
CDR3: CASSPRGGSPGELFF

J: TRBJ1-2
D: TRBD1
V: TRBV14
size: -
DNA: TGTGCCAGCAGCCAAGGAGTGGAGGGGACAGCGACCACGTACCAGCGTGGCTACACCTTC
CDR3: CASSQGVEGTATTYQRGYTF

J: TRBJ1-1
D: -
V: TRBV29-1
size: -
DNA: TGCAGCGTTGAAGGGCAGGGCGGGACTGAAGCTTTCTTT
CDR3: CSVEGQGGTEAFF

J: TRBJ2-2
D: -
V: TRBV2
size: -
DNA: TGTGCCAGCAAGGGGGAGATCACCGGGGAGCTGTTTTTT
CDR3: CASKGEITGELFF

J: TRBJ2-1
D: -
V: TRBV28
size: -
DNA: TGTGCCAGCAGTTCGGAATTACGTGATGAGCAGTTCTTC
CDR3: CASSSELRDEQFF

J: TRBJ2-7
D: TRBD2
V: TRBV27
size: -
DNA: TGTGCCAGCAGTCTAATCGGGGGGTCAGCCTACGAGCAGTACTTC
CDR3: CASSLIGGSAYEQYF

J: TRBJ2-3
D: -
V: TRBV28
size: -
DNA: TGTGCCAGCAGGTTCCTAGATACGCAGTATTTT
CDR3: CASRFLDTQYF

J: TRBJ2-3
D: -
V: TRBV28
size: -
DNA: TGTGCCAGCAGTTCCACACAGGTAGATACGCAGTATTTT
CDR3: CASSSTQVDTQYF

J: TRBJ2-7
D: -
V: TRBV21-1
size: once
DNA: TGTGCCAGCAGCAAAGGACAGGGCTCCTACGAGCAGTACTTC
CDR3: CASSKGQGSYEQYF

J: TRBJ2-7
D: TRBD1
V: TRBV18
size: -
DNA: TGTGCCAGCTCACCACCGGGACAGGGCTTATACGAGCAGTACTTC
CDR3: CASSPPGQGLYEQYF

J: TRBJ2-1
D: TRBD2
V: TRBV13
size: -
DNA: TGTGCCAGCAGCTTGGAGGGCCTAGCGGGAAACGGGTACAATGAGCAGTTCTTC
CDR3: CASSLEGLAGNGYNEQFF

J: TRBJ1-5
D: TRBD1
V: TRBV6-6
size: -
DNA: TGTGCCAGCAGTCCAGGGGGCGCCGGACAGCCCCAGCATTTT
CDR3: CASSPGGAGQPQHF

J: TRBJ2-7
D: -
V: TRBV10-3
size: -
DNA: TGTGCCATCAGTGAGGGGAGAACCGTCTACGAGCAGTACTTC
CDR3: CAISEGRTVYEQYF

J: TRBJ2-7
D: -
V: TRBV25-1
size: few
DNA: TGTGCCAGCACCGGGGGCCTGACAGGGAATATCTACGAGCAGTACTTC
CDR3: CASTGGLTGNIYEQYF

J: TRBJ2-3
D: -
V: TRBV28
size: -
DNA: TGTGCCAGCAGTTTGGGGGCCCTTGACACAGATACGCAGTATTTT
CDR3: CASSLGALDTDTQYF

J: TRBJ1-5
D: -
V: TRBV28
size: -
DNA: TGTGCCAGCAGTCCCAATCAGCCCCAGCATTTT
CDR3: CASSPNQPQHF

J: TRBJ2-1
D: -
V: TRBV5-6
size: -
DNA: TGTGCCAGCAGCTTGGATTCCGGCTACAATGAGCAGTTCTTC
CDR3: CASSLDSGYNEQFF

J: TRBJ1-4
D: -
V: TRBV28
size: -
DNA: TGTGCCAGCAGGGAGGCTAATGAAAAACTGTTTTTT
CDR3: CASREANEKLFF

J: TRBJ2-2
D: -
V: TRBV7-9
size: -
DNA: TGTGCCAGCAGCTTAAACTTAGGCTGGACGAACACCGGGGAGCTGTTTTTT
CDR3: CASSLNLGWTNTGELFF

J: TRBJ2-6
D: -
V: TRBV19
size: -
DNA: TGTGCCAGTAGTATGGAGGGATACGCTGGGGCCAACGTCCTGACTTTC
CDR3: CASSMEGYAGANVLTF

J: TRBJ2-5
D: -
V: TRBV5-4
size: -
DNA: TGTGCCAGCAGCTTACAGAGTAGACAAGAGACCCAGTACTTC
CDR3: CASSLQSRQETQYF

J: TRBJ2-3
D: TRBD1
V: TRBV4-1
size: -
DNA: TGCGCCAGCAGCCCAATAATTACAAGACAGGGCCTATACACAGATACGCAGTATTTT
CDR3: CASSPIITRQGLYTDTQYF

J: TRBJ1-5
D: TRBD1
V: TRBV7-2
size: medium-sized
DNA: TGTGCCAGCAGCTCCGGGACAGGGGGCGGCAATCAGCCCCAGCATTTT
CDR3: CASSSGTGGGNQPQHF

J: TRBJ2-7
D: -
V: TRBV20-1
size: -
DNA: TGCAGTGCCCTACAGGAATGGGAGCAGTACTTC
CDR3: CSALQEWEQYF

J: TRBJ2-2
D: -
V: TRBV7-2
size: -
DNA: TGTGCCAGCAGCTCGCAACTAGGAGGGGTCGGGGAGCTGTTTTTT
CDR3: CASSSQLGGVGELFF

J: TRBJ1-4
D: -
V: TRBV5-4
size: -
DNA: TGTGCCAGCAGCAAACCCGGCCAGGAGGGTGAAAAACTGTTTTTT
CDR3: CASSKPGQEGEKLFF

J: TRBJ2-4
D: TRBD1
V: TRBV5-5
size: -
DNA: TGTGCCAGCAGCTGGGGGACAGGGGGCAAAAACATTCAGTACTTC
CDR3: CASSWGTGGKNIQYF

J: TRBJ1-5
D: -
V: TRBV28
size: -
DNA: TGTGCCAGCAGAGCCGGGGGGAGCAATCAGCCCCAGCATTTT
CDR3: CASRAGGSNQPQHF

J: TRBJ1-1
D: -
V: TRBV5-5
size: -
DNA: TGTGCCAGCAGCAGGGCCGGGGGTACAGGGTTTGGAGCTTTCTTT
CDR3: CASSRAGGTGFGAFF

J: TRBJ1-4
D: -
V: TRBV7-9
size: -
DNA: TGTGCCAGCAGCCGTCCCTCTGGTGAAAAACTGTTTTTT
CDR3: CASSRPSGEKLFF

J: TRBJ2-1
D: -
V: TRBV19
size: -
DNA: TGTGCCAGCGGACGGGAATCCTACAATGAGCAGTTCTTC
CDR3: CASGRESYNEQFF

J: TRBJ2-3
D: -
V: TRBV7-2
size: -
DNA: TGTGCCAGCAGCTTAGTCAAGTCAGATACGCAGTATTTT
CDR3: CASSLVKSDTQYF

J: TRBJ2-2
D: TRBD1
V: TRBV28
size: -
DNA: TGTGCCAGCAGGGTCCCGACAGGGGGTAACACCGGGGAGCTGTTTTTT
CDR3: CASRVPTGGNTGELFF

J: TRBJ2-1
D: TRBD1
V: TRBV9
size: few
DNA: TGTGCCAGCAGCGTTGGACAGGGGGCTAAGAGAGAGCAGTTCTTC
CDR3: CASSVGQGAKREQFF

J: TRBJ2-3
D: TRBD2
V: TRBV29-1
size: -
DNA: TGCAGCGCTAGCGGGAGGGCCTCTGATACGCAGTATTTT
CDR3: CSASGRASDTQYF

J: TRBJ2-7
D: TRBD2
V: TRBV14
size: -
DNA: TGTGCCAGCAGCCTAGGACTAGCGGGAGTAATCTACGAGCAGTACTTC
CDR3: CASSLGLAGVIYEQYF

J: TRBJ1-2
D: TRBD1
V: TRBV5-4
size: -
DNA: TGTGCCAGCAGCACTACAGGGGAGTACGGGAATTATGGCTACACCTTC
CDR3: CASSTTGEYGNYGYTF

J: TRBJ2-7
D: -
V: TRBV28
size: -
DNA: TGTGCCAGCAGTTTTCCCATTGGCTCCTACGAGCAGTACTTC
CDR3: CASSFPIGSYEQYF

J: TRBJ2-5
D: -
V: TRBV7-3
size: -
DNA: TGTGCCAGCAGCTTATTGGCCAAAGAGACCCAGTACTTC
CDR3: CASSLLAKETQYF

J: TRBJ1-5
D: -
V: TRBV19
size: -
DNA: TGTGCCAGTAGACCGGGACAAAGTAGCAATCAGCCCCAGCATTTT
CDR3: CASRPGQSSNQPQHF

J: TRBJ2-1
D: -
V: TRBV9
size: -
DNA: TGTGCCAGCAGTCTAGAGGGGGGCCCCTACAATGAGCAGTTCTTC
CDR3: CASSLEGGPYNEQFF

J: TRBJ2-1
D: -
V: TRBV4-1
size: -
DNA: TGCGCCAGCAGCCAAGCTCGAGAGATCTACAATGAGCAGTTCTTC
CDR3: CASSQAREIYNEQFF

J: TRBJ1-5
D: -
V: TRBV21-1
size: -
DNA: TGTGCCAGCAGCAAAGGGACAGGGGAGGGCAATCAGCCCCAGCATTTT
CDR3: CASSKGTGEGNQPQHF

J: TRBJ2-2
D: TRBD1
V: TRBV7-3
size: -
DNA: TGTGCCAGCAGCTTAGGACAGGCGAACACCGGGGAGCTGTTTTTT
CDR3: CASSLGQANTGELFF

J: TRBJ2-1
D: -
V: TRBV7-9
size: -
DNA: TGTGCCAGCAGCCTAGCCGGGACTTCCCCCGATGAGCAGTTCTTC
CDR3: CASSLAGTSPDEQFF

J: TRBJ1-2
D: -
V: TRBV7-2
size: -
DNA: TGTGCCAGCAGCCCCCGTGTAGGCGTCTATGGCTACACCTTC
CDR3: CASSPRVGVYGYTF

J: TRBJ1-2
D: -
V: TRBV28
size: few
DNA: TGTGCCAGCAGCCAGCCCAACTATGGCTACACCTTC
CDR3: CASSQPNYGYTF

J: TRBJ2-3
D: TRBD2
V: TRBV6-5
size: -
DNA: TGTGCCAGCAGTTTGGGACTAGCGGGAGGGGGGGATACGCAGTATTTT
CDR3: CASSLGLAGGGDTQYF

J: TRBJ1-2
D: -
V: TRBV2
size: many
DNA: TGTGCCAGCAGTTCCGCAGCATCTAACTATGGCTACACCTTC
CDR3: CASSSAASNYGYTF

J: TRBJ2-1
D: -
V: TRBV7-2
size: -
DNA: TGTGCCAGCAGCTTATATAGGACAGAGGAGTCCAATGAGCAGTTCTTC
CDR3: CASSLYRTEESNEQFF

J: TRBJ1-2
D: TRBD1
V: TRBV9
size: -
DNA: TGTGCCAGCAGTCTCAGGGGGTTTGACTATGGCTACACCTTC
CDR3: CASSLRGFDYGYTF

J: TRBJ1-6
D: -
V: TRBV4-3
size: -
DNA: TGCGCCAGCAGCCAAGTCTCCGATTCACCCCTCCACTTT
CDR3: CASSQVSDSPLHF